This T cell receptor beta chain comes out of a study of shared clonotypes between healthy human individuals. Study as a whole: A couple of women and a few men aged 18 to 49 made up the donors.

General study findings and limits: The genetic and exposure-history diversity represented was limited by few donors. Richness estimates generally favored naive over memory subsets.

A note on this clone: Its antigen is unknown. The identical CDR3 is also encoded by other nucleotide sequences in the sample.

V lost 0 bases and J lost 5, with 4 bases in between. Germline CDR1 reads MNHNY; CDR2 reads SVGAGI (reference sequence). CDR3 size: 12 residues. The assay was immunoSEQ multiplex PCR, and TCRdb's table has in-frame clones only and misses some. The profile covers 780,000 or so clones, with over 60% appearing a single time and less than 2% taken by the ten largest. The receptor was derived from a woman in her twenties or thirties in good health. Sequencing was done on a sample of memory CD4+ T cells sorted from blood. The subset: CD45RA-negative fraction. The chain carries TRBV6-6 and TRBJ2-5; D uncertain. The CDR3 here is CASSYSGETQYF. DNA of the CDR3: TGTGCCAGCAGTTACTCGGGTGAGACCCAGTACTTC.